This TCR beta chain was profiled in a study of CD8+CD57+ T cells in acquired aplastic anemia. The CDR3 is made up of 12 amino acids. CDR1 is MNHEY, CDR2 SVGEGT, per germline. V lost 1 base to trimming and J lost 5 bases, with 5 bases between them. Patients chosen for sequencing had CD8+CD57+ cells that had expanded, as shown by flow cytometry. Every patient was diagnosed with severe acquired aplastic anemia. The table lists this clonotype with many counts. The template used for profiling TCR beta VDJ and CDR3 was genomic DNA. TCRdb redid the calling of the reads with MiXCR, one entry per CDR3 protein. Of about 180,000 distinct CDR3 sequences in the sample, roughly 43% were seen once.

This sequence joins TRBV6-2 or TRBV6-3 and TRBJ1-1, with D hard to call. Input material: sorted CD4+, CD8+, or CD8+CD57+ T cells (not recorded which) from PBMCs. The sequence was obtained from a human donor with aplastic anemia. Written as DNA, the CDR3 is TGTGCCAGCAGTTACTGGGAGACTGAAGCTTTCTTT. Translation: CASSYWETEAFF.